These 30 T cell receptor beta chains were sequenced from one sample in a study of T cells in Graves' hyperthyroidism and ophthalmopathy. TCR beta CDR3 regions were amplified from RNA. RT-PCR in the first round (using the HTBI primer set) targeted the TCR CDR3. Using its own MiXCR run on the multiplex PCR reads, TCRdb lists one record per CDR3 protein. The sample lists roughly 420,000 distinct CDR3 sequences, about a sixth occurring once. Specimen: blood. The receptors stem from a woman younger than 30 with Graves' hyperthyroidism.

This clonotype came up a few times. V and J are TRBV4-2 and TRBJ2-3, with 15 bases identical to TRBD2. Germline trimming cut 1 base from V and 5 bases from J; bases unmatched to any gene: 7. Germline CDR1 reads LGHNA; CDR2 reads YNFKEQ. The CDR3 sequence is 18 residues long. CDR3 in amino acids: CASSQVGTSGRTEDTQYF. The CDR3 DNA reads TGTGCCAGCAGCCAAGTAGGGACTAGCGGGAGGACTGAAGATACGCAGTATTTT.

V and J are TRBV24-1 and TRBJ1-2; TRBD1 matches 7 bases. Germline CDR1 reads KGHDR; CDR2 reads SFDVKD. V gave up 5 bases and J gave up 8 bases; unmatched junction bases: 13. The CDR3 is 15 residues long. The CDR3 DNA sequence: TGTGCCACCAGTGGACAGGGTAAGAAAGTTGAAGGCTACACCTTC. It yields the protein CATSGQGKKVEGYTF.

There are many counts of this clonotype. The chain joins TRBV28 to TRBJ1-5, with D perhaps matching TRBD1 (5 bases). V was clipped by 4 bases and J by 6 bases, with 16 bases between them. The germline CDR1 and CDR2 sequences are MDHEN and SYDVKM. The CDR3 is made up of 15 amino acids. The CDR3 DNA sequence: TGTGCCAGCAGTTCCCCCCGCAGGGAGGGTCAGCCCCAGCATTTT. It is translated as CASSSPRREGQPQHF.

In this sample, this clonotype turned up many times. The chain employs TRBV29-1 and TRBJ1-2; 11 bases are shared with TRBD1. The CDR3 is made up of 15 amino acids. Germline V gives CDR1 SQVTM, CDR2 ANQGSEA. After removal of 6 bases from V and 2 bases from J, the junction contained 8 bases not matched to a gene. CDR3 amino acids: CSVEDRGRINYGYTF. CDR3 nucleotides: TGCAGCGTGGAGGACAGGGGGCGCATAAACTATGGCTACACCTTC.

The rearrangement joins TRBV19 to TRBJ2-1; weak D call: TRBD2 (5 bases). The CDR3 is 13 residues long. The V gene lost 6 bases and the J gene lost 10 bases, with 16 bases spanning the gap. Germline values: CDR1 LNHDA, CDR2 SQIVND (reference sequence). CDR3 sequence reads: CASRRVGLGEQFF. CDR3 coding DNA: TGTGCCAGTAGGAGGGTGGGCTTGGGAGAGCAGTTCTTC.

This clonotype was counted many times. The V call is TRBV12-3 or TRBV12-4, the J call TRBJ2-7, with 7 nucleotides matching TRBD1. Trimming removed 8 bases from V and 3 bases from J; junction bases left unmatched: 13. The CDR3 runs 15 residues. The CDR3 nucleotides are TGTGCCAGCGGTACGGTGGTGCACAGGGGCTACGAGCAGTACTTC. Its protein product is CASGTVVHRGYEQYF.

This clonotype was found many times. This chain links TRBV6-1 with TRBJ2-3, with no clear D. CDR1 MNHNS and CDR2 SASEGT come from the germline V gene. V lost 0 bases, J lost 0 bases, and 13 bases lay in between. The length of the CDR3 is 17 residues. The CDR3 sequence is CASSEALIALSTDTQYF. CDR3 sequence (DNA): TGTGCCAGCAGTGAAGCGCTCATAGCTCTTAGCACAGATACGCAGTATTTT.

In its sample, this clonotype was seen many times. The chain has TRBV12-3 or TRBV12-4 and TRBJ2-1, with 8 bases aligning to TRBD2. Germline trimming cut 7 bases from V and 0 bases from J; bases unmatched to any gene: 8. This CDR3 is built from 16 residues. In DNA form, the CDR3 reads TGTGCCAGCACTTCCGCTAGCGGGTACTCCTACAATGAGCAGTTCTTC. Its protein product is CASTSASGYSYNEQFF.

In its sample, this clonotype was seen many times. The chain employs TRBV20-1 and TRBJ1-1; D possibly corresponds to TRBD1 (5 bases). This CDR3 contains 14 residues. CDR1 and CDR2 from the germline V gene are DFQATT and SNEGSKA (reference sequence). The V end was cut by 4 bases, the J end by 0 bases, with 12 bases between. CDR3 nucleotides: TGCAGTGCTACCTCTGGGGGGATGAACACTGAAGCTTTCTTT. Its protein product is CSATSGGMNTEAFF.

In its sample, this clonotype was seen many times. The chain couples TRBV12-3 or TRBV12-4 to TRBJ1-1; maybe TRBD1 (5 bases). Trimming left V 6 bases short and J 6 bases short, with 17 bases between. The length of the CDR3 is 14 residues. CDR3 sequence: CASSRDSTRPEAFF. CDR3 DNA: TGTGCCAGCAGCCGAGACAGCACCCGCCCTGAAGCTTTCTTT.

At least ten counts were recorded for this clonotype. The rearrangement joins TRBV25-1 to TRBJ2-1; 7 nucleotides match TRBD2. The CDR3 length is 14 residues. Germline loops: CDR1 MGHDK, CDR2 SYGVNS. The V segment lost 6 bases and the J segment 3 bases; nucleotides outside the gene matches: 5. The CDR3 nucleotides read TGTGCCAGCAGATGGGGCGGGAGCTACAATGAGCAGTTCTTC. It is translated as CASRWGGSYNEQFF.

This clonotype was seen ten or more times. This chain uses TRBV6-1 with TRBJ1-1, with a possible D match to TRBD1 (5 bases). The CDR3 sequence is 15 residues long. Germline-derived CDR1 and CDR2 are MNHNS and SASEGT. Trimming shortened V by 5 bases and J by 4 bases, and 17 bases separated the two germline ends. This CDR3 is CASSTNQGFGTEAFF. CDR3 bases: TGTGCCAGCAGTACTAATCAGGGTTTTGGCACTGAAGCTTTCTTT.

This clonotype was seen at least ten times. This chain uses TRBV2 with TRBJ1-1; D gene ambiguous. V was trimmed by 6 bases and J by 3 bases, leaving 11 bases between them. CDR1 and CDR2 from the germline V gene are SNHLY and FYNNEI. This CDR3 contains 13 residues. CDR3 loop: CASRFSGDTEAFF. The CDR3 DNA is TGTGCCAGCAGGTTCAGTGGGGACACTGAAGCTTTCTTT. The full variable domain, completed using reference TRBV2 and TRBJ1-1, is EPEVTQTPSHQVTQMGQEVILRCVPISNHLYFYWYRQILGQKVEFLVSFYNNEISEKSEIFDDQFSVERPDGSNFTLKIRSTKLEDSAMYFCASRFSGDTEAFFGQGTRLTVV.

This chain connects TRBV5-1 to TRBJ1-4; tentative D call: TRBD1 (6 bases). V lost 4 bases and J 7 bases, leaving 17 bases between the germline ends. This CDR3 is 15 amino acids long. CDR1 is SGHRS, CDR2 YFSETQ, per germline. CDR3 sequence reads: CASSPSGGGREKLFF. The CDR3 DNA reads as TGCGCCAGCAGCCCAAGTGGGGGGGGCCGTGAAAAACTGTTTTTT. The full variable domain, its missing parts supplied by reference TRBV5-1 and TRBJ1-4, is KAGVTQTPRYLIKTRGQQVTLSCSPISGHRSVSWYQQTPGQGLQFLFEYFSETQRNKGNFPGRFSGRQFSNSRSEMNVSTLELGDSALYLCASSPSGGGREKLFFGSGTQLSVL.

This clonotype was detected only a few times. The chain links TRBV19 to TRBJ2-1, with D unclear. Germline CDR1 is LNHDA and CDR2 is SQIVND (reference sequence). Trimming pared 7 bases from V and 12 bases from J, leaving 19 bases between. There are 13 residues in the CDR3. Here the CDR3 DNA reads TGTGCCAGTAAGGGTGGCGATTTTGGGCCGCAGTTCTTC. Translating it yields CASKGGDFGPQFF.

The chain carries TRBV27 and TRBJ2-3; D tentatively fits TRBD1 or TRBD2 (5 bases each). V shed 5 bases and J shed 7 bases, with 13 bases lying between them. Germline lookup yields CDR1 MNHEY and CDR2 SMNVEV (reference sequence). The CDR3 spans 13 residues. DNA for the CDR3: TGTGCCAGCAGTGGGGGTTTAGGGAATACGCAGTATTTT. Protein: CASSGGLGNTQYF.

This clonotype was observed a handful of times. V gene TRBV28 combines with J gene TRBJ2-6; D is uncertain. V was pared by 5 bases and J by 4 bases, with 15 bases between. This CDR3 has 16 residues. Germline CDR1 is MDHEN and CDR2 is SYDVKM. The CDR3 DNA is TGTGCCAGCAGTGACGAAACACTGGGGGGGGCCAACGTCCTGACTTTC. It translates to CASSDETLGGANVLTF.

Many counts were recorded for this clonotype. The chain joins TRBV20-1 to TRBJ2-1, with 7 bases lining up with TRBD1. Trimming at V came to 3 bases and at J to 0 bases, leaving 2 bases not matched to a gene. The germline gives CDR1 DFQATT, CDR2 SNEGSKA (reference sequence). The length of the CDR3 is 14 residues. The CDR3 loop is CSASGDSSYNEQFF. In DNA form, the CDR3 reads TGCAGTGCTAGCGGGGACAGCTCCTACAATGAGCAGTTCTTC.

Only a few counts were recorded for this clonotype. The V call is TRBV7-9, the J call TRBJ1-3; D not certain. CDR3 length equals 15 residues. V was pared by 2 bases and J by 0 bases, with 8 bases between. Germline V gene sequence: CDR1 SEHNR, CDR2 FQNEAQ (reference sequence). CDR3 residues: CASSLKTISGNTIYF. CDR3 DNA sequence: TGTGCCAGCAGCTTAAAAACAATCTCTGGAAACACCATATATTTT.

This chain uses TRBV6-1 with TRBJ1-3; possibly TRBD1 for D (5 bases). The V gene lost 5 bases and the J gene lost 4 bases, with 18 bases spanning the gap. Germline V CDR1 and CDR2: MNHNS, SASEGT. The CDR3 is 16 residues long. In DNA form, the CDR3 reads TGTGCCAGCAGTCGCGCCTCAGGGATGCTGGGAAACACCATATATTTT. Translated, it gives CASSRASGMLGNTIYF.

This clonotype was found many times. CDR3 protein: CASSLGTGAYYGYTF. CDR3 bases: TGTGCCAGCAGCTTGGGTACCGGGGCCTACTATGGCTACACCTTC. The chain has TRBV5-6 and TRBJ1-2; D may be TRBD1 (5 bases). Germline V gene data show CDR1 as SGHDT and CDR2 as YYEEEE. The CDR3 length is 15 residues. V gave up 0 bases and J gave up 3 bases, with 12 bases separating them. Combining the CDR3 with reference TRBV5-6 and TRBJ1-2 gives the whole variable domain DAGVTQSPTHLIKTRGQQVTLRCSPKSGHDTVSWYQQALGQGPQFIFQYYEEEERQRGNFPDRFSGHQFPNYSSELNVNALLLGDSALYLCASSLGTGAYYGYTFGSGTRLTVV.

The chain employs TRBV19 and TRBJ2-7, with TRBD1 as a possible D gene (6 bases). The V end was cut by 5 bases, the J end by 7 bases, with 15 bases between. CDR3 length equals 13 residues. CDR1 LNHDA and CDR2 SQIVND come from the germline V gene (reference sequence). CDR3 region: CASSVFSRGEQYF. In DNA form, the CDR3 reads TGTGCCAGTAGTGTCTTCAGCAGGGGTGAGCAGTACTTC.

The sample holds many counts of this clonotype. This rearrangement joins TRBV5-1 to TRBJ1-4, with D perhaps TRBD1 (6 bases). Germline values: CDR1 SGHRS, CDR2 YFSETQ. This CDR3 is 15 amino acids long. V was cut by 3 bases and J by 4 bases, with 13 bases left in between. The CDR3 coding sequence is TGCGCCAGCAGCTCCTCCGGGACACTTAATGAAAAACTGTTTTTT. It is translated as CASSSSGTLNEKLFF. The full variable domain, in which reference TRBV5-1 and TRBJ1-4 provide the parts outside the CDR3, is KAGVTQTPRYLIKTRGQQVTLSCSPISGHRSVSWYQQTPGQGLQFLFEYFSETQRNKGNFPGRFSGRQFSNSRSEMNVSTLELGDSALYLCASSSSGTLNEKLFFGSGTQLSVL.

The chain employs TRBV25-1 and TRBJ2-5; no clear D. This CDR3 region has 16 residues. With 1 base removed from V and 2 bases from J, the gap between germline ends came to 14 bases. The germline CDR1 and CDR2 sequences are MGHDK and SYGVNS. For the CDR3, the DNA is TGTGCCAGCAGTGAATTGAACCCGGCGGAGCAAGAGACCCAGTACTTC. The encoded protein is CASSELNPAEQETQYF.

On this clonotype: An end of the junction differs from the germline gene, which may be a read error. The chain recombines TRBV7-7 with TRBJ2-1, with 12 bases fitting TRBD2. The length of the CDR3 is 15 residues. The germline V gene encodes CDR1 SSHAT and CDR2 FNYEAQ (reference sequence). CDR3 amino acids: CASSEWTSGNDEQFF. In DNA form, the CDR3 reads TGTGCTAGCAGCGAATGGACTAGCGGGAACGATGAGCAGTTCTTC.

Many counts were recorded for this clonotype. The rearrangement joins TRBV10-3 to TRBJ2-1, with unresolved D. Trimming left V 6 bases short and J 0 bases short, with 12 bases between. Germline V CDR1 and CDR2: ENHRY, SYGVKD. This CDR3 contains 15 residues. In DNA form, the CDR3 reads TGTGCCATCAGCGTAGACTGGAACTCCTACAATGAGCAGTTCTTC. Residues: CAISVDWNSYNEQFF.

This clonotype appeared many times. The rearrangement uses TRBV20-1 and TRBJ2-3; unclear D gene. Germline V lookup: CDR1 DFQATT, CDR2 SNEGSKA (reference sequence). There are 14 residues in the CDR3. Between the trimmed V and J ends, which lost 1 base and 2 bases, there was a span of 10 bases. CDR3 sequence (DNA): TGCAGTGCTAGAGTACCTAGACACACAGATACGCAGTATTTT. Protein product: CSARVPRHTDTQYF.

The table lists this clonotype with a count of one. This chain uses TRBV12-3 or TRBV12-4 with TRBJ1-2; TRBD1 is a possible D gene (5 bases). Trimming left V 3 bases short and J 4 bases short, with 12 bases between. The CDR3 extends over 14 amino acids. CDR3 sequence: CASSLVGVGYGYTF. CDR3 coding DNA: TGTGCCAGCAGTTTGGTGGGGGTCGGCTATGGCTACACCTTC.

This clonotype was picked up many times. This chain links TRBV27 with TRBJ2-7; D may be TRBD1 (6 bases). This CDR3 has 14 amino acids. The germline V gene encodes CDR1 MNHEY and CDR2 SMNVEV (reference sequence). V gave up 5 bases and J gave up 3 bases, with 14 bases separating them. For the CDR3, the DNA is TGTGCCAGCAGTCCCCGGGACATCCTCTACGAGCAGTACTTC. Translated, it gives CASSPRDILYEQYF.

The CDR3 DNA reads as TGTGCCAGCAGTCCACGTTATGATAACTATGGCTACACCTTC. Its protein product is CASSPRYDNYGYTF. This chain links TRBV12-3 or TRBV12-4 with TRBJ1-2; no definite D call. The V gene lost 5 bases and the J gene lost 1 base, with 11 bases spanning the gap. The CDR3 consists of 14 residues.